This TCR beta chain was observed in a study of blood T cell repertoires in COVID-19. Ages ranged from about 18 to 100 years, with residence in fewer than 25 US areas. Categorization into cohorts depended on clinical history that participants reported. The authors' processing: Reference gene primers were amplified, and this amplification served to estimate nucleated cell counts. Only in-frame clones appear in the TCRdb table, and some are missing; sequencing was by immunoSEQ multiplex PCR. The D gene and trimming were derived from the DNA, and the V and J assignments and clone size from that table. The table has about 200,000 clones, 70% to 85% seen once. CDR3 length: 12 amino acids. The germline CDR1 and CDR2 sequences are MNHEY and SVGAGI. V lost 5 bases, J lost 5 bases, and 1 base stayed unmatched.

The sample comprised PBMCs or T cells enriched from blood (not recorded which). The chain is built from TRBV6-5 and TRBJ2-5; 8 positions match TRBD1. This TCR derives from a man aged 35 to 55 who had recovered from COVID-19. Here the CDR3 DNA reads TGTGCCAGCAGTCGGACAGGGGAGACCCAGTACTTC. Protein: CASSRTGETQYF.